These 21 T cell receptor beta chains were all obtained from the same sample, sequenced in a study of blood T cell repertoires in COVID-19. Profiling relied on immunoSEQ multiplex PCR, and the TCRdb table lists in-frame clones only, not all of them. Here the sample spans around 280,000 clones, approximately 86% being singletons. Sequencing was performed on peripheral blood. These receptors were collected from a young woman who had recovered from COVID-19.

The rearrangement uses TRBV7-2 and TRBJ1-2; 9 positions match TRBD1. The CDR3 length is 14 residues. V lost 2 bases and J lost 6; bases outside the gene matches: 4. The germline V gene has CDR1 SGHTA and CDR2 FQGNSA. CDR3 nucleotides: TGTGCCAGCAGCTTAAACAGGGGGCAGGATGGCTACACCTTC. This sequence encodes CASSLNRGQDGYTF.

This clone has a single count. The rearrangement joins TRBV7-9 to TRBJ2-7; D is undetermined. This CDR3 is built from 14 residues. Germline values: CDR1 SEHNR, CDR2 FQNEAQ (reference sequence). V was clipped by 3 bases and J by 2 bases, with 11 bases between them. Here the CDR3 reads CASSFKQTPYEQYF. CDR3 nucleotide sequence: TGTGCCAGCAGCTTTAAACAGACACCCTACGAGCAGTACTTC.

V usage is TRBV3-1 (or the pseudogene TRBV3-2) and J usage is TRBJ2-4, with a possible D match to TRBD2 (6 bases). CDR3 size: 14 residues. Trimming cost V 6 bases and J 9 bases, with 18 bases left between them. Germline CDR1 LGHDT, CDR2 YNNKEL (reference sequence). CDR3 residues: CASSQTGRGGIQYF. The CDR3 bases are TGTGCCAGCAGTCAAACCGGACGGGGAGGCATTCAGTACTTC.

The chain combines TRBV5-1 with TRBJ2-7; weak D call: TRBD2 (5 bases). CDR3 size: 14 residues. The germline V gene encodes CDR1 SGHRS and CDR2 YFSETQ. V lost 4 bases and J 2 bases, leaving 13 bases between the germline ends. The CDR3 region is CASSPTAGAYEQYF. CDR3 coding DNA: TGCGCCAGCAGCCCTACCGCCGGGGCCTACGAGCAGTACTTC.

The V and J genes are TRBV6-1 and TRBJ1-2; D might be TRBD1 (5 bases). This CDR3 has 14 amino acids. V shed 5 bases and J shed 4 bases, with 14 bases lying between them. Germline V lookup: CDR1 MNHNS, CDR2 SASEGT. In DNA form, the CDR3 reads TGTGCCAGCAGTTGGGCGGGGGAGGGCTATGGCTACACCTTC. As protein: CASSWAGEGYGYTF.

CDR3 residues: CASSFRRQGSFTDTQYF. The CDR3 nucleotides are TGTGCCAGCAGCTTCCGCCGACAGGGTTCTTTCACAGATACGCAGTATTTT. V usage is TRBV7-9 and J usage is TRBJ2-3, with TRBD1 matching over 7 bases. Unmatched junction bases numbered 11, after V lost 3 bases and J lost 2 bases. The CDR3 length is 17 residues. The germline gives CDR1 SEHNR, CDR2 FQNEAQ (reference sequence).

The table lists this clone with many counts. Other DNA variants within this sample encode the same CDR3. This sequence joins TRBV18 and TRBJ2-7; 7 nucleotides agree with TRBD1. CDR1 KGHSH and CDR2 LQKENI come from the germline V gene. The trim removed 3 bases at V and 2 bases at J, leaving 1 base unmatched. The CDR3 is 13 amino acids. The CDR3 sequence is CASSPGQTYEQYF. The DNA for the CDR3 is TGTGCCAGCTCACCGGGACAGACCTACGAGCAGTACTTC.

The chain joins TRBV28 to TRBJ2-7; TRBD1 agrees at 8 bases. J lost 3 bases, V lost 5 bases, and 6 bases had no gene match. Germline CDR1 MDHEN, CDR2 SYDVKM. This CDR3 spans 14 amino acids. In nucleotides, the CDR3 is TGTGCCAGCAGTCCCCCGGGACAGGTCTACGAGCAGTACTTC. Protein sequence: CASSPPGQVYEQYF.

This rearrangement joins TRBV5-1 to TRBJ1-5; D is possibly TRBD1 (6 bases). Trimming removed 3 bases from V and 1 base from J, with 23 bases in between. CDR3 length: 19 amino acids. CDR1 and CDR2 from the germline V gene are SGHRS and YFSETQ. CDR3 region: CASSSRHPGTSGSNQPQHF. DNA of the CDR3: TGCGCCAGCAGCTCTCGACACCCCGGGACATCAGGGAGCAATCAGCCCCAGCATTTT.

The V gene is TRBV2, the J gene TRBJ2-7; 8 nucleotides line up with TRBD1. The trim removed 6 bases at V and 2 bases at J, leaving 6 bases unmatched. Germline CDR1 SNHLY, CDR2 FYNNEI. This CDR3 region has 14 residues. The chain's CDR3 is CASSRQGTPYEQYF. CDR3 sequence (DNA): TGTGCCAGCAGCAGACAGGGGACCCCCTACGAGCAGTACTTC.

The J gene is TRBJ1-1, the V gene TRBV6-6; 8 nucleotides match TRBD1. Trimming at V came to 5 bases and at J to 5 bases, leaving 13 bases not matched to a gene. CDR1 MNHNY and CDR2 SVGAGI come from the germline V gene (reference sequence). The CDR3 totals 16 residues. CDR3 bases: TGTGCCAGCAGTAACACCGGGACAGGCACTAGTACTGAAGCTTTCTTT. Translation: CASSNTGTGTSTEAFF.

This clone was counted a few times. The rearrangement uses TRBV7-2 and TRBJ2-7; tentatively, D is TRBD1 (5 bases). The CDR3 has 14 residues. CDR1 SGHTA and CDR2 FQGNSA come from the germline V gene. V lost 1 base and J lost 0, with 7 bases in between. The CDR3 DNA is TGTGCCAGCAGCTTAGAGGGGCACTCCTACGAGCAGTACTTC. Encoded protein: CASSLEGHSYEQYF.

This chain joins TRBV7-3 and TRBJ2-5, with 7 positions matching TRBD1. Germline V gene lookup returns CDR1 SGHTA and CDR2 FQGTGA. V was pared by 4 bases and J by 4 bases, with 3 bases of the junction left unmatched. There are 13 residues in the CDR3. The DNA of the CDR3 is TGTGCCAGCAGCTCCAACAGGGGAGAGACCCAGTACTTC. Translation: CASSSNRGETQYF. Filled out from reference TRBV7-3 and TRBJ2-5, the complete variable domain reads GAGVSQTPSNKVTEKGKYVELRCDPISGHTALYWYRQSLGQGPEFLIYFQGTGAADDSGLPNDRFFAVRPEGSVSTLKIQRTERGDSAVYLCASSSNRGETQYFGPGTRLLVL.

The CDR3 spells CASSPGLAVYNEQFF. In DNA form, the CDR3 reads TGTGCCAGCAGCCCTGGACTAGCGGTCTACAATGAGCAGTTCTTC. The genes are TRBV6-2 or TRBV6-3 and TRBJ2-1; 10 bases agree with TRBD2. This CDR3 comprises 15 residues. After removal of 6 bases from V and 3 bases from J, the junction contained 5 bases not matched to a gene. Germline V gene sequence: CDR1 MNHEY, CDR2 SVGEGT.

The rearrangement uses TRBV10-3 and TRBJ2-5; 7 nucleotides align to TRBD1. This CDR3 has 14 amino acids. The trim removed 6 bases at V and 0 bases at J, leaving 4 bases unmatched. Germline V lookup: CDR1 ENHRY, CDR2 SYGVKD. CDR3 DNA sequence: TGTGCCATCAGATGGGACAGCAACCAAGAGACCCAGTACTTC. Translated, it gives CAIRWDSNQETQYF.

The gene calls are TRBV10-3 and TRBJ2-7, with D maybe TRBD1 (5 bases). The CDR3 has 15 residues. Trimming removed 5 bases from V and 0 bases from J, with 14 bases in between. Germline CDR1 and CDR2: ENHRY and SYGVKD. The CDR3 loop reads CAISQQVPGSYEQYF. In DNA, the CDR3 is TGTGCCATCAGTCAACAGGTCCCGGGCTCCTACGAGCAGTACTTC.

A single count supports this clone. The chain carries TRBV28 and TRBJ1-2; maybe TRBD1 (6 bases). CDR3 size: 13 residues. Looked up from germline, CDR1 is MDHEN and CDR2 is SYDVKM. The V and J ends lost 5 bases and 4 bases respectively, with 11 bases between them. CDR3 nucleotide sequence: TGTGCCAGCAGTCCACAGGGACGCTATGGCTACACCTTC. Its translation is CASSPQGRYGYTF.

This clone appeared once. V and J are TRBV4-3 and TRBJ1-1; D may be TRBD1 (5 bases). With 1 base removed from V and 6 bases from J, the gap between germline ends came to 9 bases. CDR1 and CDR2 from the germline V gene are LGHNA and YSLEER. The CDR3 loop spans 13 amino acids. The chain's CDR3 is CASSQVGGSEAFF. CDR3 bases: TGCGCCAGCAGCCAAGTCGGGGGGTCTGAAGCTTTCTTT.

In DNA, the CDR3 is TGTGCCAGTAGCCCAAAATGGGACACGAACTACCACAAGCACACAGATACGCAGTATTTT. Amino acids: CASSPKWDTNYHKHTDTQYF. The chain joins TRBV19 to TRBJ2-3; tentatively, D is TRBD1 (6 bases). Looked up from germline, CDR1 is LNHDA and CDR2 is SQIVND (reference sequence). The CDR3 sequence is 20 residues long. Trimming stripped 6 bases from V and 2 bases from J, with 30 bases between.

The J gene is TRBJ1-1, the V gene TRBV29-1; D ambiguous. The CDR3 loop spans 11 amino acids. With 7 bases removed from V and 0 bases from J, the gap between germline ends came to 6 bases. The germline CDR1 and CDR2 sequences are SQVTM and ANQGSEA. The CDR3 loop reads CSALLNTEAFF. CDR3 sequence (DNA): TGCAGCGCCCTTTTGAACACTGAAGCTTTCTTT.

The chain couples TRBV30 to TRBJ1-1; possible D gene TRBD1, 5 bases. Germline lookup yields CDR1 GTSNPN and CDR2 SVGIG (reference sequence). V lost 5 bases to trimming and J lost 1 base, with 11 bases between them. The CDR3 sequence is 13 residues long. CDR3 loop: CAWDITGNTEAFF. The CDR3 coding sequence is TGTGCCTGGGATATCACAGGGAACACTGAAGCTTTCTTT.